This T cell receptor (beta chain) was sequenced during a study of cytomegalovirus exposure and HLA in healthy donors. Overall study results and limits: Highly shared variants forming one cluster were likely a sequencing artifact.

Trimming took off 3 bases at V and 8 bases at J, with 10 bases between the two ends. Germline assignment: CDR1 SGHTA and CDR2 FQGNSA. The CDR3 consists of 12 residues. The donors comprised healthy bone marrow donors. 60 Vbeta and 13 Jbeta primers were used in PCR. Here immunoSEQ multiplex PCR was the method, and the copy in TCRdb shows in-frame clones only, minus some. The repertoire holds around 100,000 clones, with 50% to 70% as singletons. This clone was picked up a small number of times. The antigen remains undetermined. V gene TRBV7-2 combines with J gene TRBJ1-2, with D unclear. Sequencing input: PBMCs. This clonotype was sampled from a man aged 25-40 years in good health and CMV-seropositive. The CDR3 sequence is CASSFDTGGYTF. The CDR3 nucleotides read TGTGCCAGCAGCTTTGACACGGGGGGCTACACCTTC. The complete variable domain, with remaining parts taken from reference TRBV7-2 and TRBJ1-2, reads GAGVSQSPSNKVTEKGKDVELRCDPISGHTALYWYRQSLGQGLEFLIYFQGNSAPDKSGLPSDRFSAERTGGSVSTLTIQRTQQEDSAVYLCASSFDTGGYTFGSGTRLTVV.